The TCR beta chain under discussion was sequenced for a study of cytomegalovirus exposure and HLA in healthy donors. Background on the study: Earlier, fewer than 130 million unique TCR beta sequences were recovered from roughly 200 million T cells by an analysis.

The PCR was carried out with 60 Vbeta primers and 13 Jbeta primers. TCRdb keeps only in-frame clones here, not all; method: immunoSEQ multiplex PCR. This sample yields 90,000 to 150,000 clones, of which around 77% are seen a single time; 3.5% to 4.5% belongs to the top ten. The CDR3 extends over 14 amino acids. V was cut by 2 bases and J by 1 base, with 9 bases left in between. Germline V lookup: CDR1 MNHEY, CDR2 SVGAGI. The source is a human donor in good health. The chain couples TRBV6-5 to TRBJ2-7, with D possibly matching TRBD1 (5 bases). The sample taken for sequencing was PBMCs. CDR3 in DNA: TGTGCCAGCAGTTACCAGGGTAGTTCCTACGAGCAGTACTTC. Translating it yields CASSYQGSSYEQYF.